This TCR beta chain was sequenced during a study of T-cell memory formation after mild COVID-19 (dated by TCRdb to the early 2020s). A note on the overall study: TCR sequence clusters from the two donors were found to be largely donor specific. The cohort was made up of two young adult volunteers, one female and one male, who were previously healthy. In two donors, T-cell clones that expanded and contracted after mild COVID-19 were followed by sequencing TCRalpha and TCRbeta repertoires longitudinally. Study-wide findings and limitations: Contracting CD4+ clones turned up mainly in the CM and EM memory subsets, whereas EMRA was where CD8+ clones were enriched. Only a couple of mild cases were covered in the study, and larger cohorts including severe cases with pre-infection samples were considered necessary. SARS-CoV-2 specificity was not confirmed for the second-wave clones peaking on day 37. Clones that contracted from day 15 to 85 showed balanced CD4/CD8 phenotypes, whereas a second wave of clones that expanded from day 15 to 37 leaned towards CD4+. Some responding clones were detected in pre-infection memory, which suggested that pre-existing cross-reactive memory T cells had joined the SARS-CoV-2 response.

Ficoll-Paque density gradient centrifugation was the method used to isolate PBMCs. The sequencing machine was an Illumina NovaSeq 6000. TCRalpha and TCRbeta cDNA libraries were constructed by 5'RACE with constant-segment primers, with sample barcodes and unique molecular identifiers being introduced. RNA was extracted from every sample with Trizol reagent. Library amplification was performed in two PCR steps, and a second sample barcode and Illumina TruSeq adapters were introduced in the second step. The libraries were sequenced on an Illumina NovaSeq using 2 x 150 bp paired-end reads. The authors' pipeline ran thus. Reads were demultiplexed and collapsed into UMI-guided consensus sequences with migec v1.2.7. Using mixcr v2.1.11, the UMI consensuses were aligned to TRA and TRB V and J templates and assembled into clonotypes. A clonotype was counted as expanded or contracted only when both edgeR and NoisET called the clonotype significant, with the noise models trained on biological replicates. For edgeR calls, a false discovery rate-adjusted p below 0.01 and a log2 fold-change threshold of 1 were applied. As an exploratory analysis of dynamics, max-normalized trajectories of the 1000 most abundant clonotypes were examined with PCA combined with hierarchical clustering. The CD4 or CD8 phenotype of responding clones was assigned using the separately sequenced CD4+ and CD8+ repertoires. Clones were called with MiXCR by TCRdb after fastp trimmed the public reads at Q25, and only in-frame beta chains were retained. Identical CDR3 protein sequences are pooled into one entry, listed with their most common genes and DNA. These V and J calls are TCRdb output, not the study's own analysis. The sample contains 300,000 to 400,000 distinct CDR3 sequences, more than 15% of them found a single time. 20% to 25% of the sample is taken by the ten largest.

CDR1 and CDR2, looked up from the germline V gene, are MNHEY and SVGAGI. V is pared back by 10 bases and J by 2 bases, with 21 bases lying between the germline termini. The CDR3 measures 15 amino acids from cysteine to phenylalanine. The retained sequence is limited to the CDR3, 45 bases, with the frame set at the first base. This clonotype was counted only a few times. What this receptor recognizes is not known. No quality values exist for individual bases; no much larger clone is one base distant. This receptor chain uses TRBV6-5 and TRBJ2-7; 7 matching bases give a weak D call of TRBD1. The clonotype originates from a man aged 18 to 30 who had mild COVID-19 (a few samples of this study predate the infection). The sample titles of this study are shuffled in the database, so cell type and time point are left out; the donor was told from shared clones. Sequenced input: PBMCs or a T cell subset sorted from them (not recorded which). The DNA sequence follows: TGTGCCACCTCCCTAGGGGGGACAGAGCCCTACGAGCAGTACTTC. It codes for CATSLGGTEPYEQYF.